This TCR beta chain was recorded in a study of blood T cell repertoires in COVID-19. On the study more broadly: Sites in the United States, Italy and Spain provided acute and convalescent COVID-19 samples. The cDNA or gDNA used as material had been derived from T cells, B-cell-depleted T cells, or PBMCs.

The CDR3 totals 13 residues. Germline CDR1 SGHTA, CDR2 FQGNSA. V gave up 5 bases and J gave up 7 bases, with 14 bases separating them. The authors' processing: The assay estimated nucleated cells by amplifying reference gene primers. Some clones are missing from TCRdb's copy, which holds only in-frame ones; the method was immunoSEQ multiplex PCR. That table furnishes V, J and clone size, whereas the DNA furnished D and trimming. The data contain about 160,000 clones, roughly 85% of them singletons. Sequenced sample: peripheral blood. The origin of this receptor is a middle-aged man with acute or convalescent COVID-19. V and J are TRBV7-2 and TRBJ1-1; possibly TRBD1 for D (5 bases). CDR3 in DNA: TGTGCCAGCAGCCCCCCAGGGAAAGGTGAAGCTTTCTTT. Amino acids: CASSPPGKGEAFF.